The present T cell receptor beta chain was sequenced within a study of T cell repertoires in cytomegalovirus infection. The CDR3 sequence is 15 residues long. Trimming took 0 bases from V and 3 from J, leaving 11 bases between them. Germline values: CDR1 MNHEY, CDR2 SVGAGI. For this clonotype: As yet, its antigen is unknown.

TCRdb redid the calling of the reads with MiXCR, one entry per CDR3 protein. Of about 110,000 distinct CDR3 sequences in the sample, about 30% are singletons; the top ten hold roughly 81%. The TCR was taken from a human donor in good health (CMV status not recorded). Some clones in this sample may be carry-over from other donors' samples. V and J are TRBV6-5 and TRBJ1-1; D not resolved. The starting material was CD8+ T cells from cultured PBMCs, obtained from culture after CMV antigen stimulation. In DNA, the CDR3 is TGTGCCAGCAGTTACTCGGGGTCCGGGGACACTGAAGCTTTCTTT. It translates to CASSYSGSGDTEAFF.